This T cell receptor (beta chain) was sequenced in a study of blood T cell repertoires in COVID-19. Study-wide context: The United States, Italy and Spain supplied acute and convalescent COVID-19 samples. From T cells, B-cell-depleted T cells, or PBMCs came the material, which was cDNA or gDNA.

In the original processing: Cell counts per sample came from amplifying reference gene primers. The protocol was immunoSEQ multiplex PCR, while the TCRdb copy is restricted to in-frame clones and leaves out a portion. The D gene and trimming were derived from the DNA, and the V and J assignments and clone size from that table. Of 190,000 or so clones listed, roughly 88% are singletons. The ends were cut back, 7 bases at V and 10 bases at J, with 22 bases in the middle. The CDR3 is made up of 14 amino acids. Germline-derived CDR1 and CDR2 are SNHLY and FYNNEI. V gene TRBV2 combines with J gene TRBJ2-5; D is perhaps TRBD2 (6 bases). This receptor was identified in a woman at least 80 years old with acute or convalescent COVID-19. The sequenced sample consisted of peripheral blood. The DNA of the CDR3 is TGTGCCAGCACCCCGGACATGGGCGGGGTGGGCCAGTACTTC. Amino acids: CASTPDMGGVGQYF.